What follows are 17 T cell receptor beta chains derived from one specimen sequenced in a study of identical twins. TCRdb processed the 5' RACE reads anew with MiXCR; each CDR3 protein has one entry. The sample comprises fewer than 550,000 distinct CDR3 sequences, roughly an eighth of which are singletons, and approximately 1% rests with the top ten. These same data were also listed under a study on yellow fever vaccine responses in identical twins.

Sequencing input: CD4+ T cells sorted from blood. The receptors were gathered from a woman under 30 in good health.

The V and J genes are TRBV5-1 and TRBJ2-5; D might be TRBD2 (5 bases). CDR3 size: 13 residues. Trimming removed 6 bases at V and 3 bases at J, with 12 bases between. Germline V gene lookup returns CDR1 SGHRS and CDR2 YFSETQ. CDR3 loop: CASNQRGEETQYF. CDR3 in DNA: TGCGCCAGCAATCAACGGGGAGAAGAGACCCAGTACTTC. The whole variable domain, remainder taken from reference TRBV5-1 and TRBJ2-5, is KAGVTQTPRYLIKTRGQQVTLSCSPISGHRSVSWYQQTPGQGLQFLFEYFSETQRNKGNFPGRFSGRQFSNSRSEMNVSTLELGDSALYLCASNQRGEETQYFGPGTRLLVL.

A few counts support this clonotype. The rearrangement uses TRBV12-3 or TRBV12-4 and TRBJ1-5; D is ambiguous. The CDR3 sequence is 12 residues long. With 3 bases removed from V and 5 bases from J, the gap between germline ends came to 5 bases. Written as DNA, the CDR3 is TGTGCCAGCAGTTTTTTAGATCAGCCCCAGCATTTT. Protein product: CASSFLDQPQHF.

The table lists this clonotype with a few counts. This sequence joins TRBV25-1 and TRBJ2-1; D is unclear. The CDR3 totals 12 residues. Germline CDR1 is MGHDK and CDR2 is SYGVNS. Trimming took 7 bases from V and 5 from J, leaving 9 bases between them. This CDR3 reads CASMDRNNEQFF. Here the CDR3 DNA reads TGTGCCAGCATGGACCGAAACAATGAGCAGTTCTTC.

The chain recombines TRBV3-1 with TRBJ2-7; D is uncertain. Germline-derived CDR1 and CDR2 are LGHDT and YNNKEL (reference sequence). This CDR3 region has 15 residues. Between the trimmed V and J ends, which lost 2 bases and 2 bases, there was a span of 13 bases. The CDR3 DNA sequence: TGTGCCAGCAGCCAAAGGTCACAGCTGACCTACGAGCAGTACTTC. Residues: CASSQRSQLTYEQYF.

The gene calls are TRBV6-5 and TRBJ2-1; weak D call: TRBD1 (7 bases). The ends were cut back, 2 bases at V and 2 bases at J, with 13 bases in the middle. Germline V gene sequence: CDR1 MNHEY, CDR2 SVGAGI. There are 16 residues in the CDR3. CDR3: CASSYRQGGTYNEQFF. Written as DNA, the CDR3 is TGTGCCAGCAGTTACCGACAGGGAGGAACCTACAATGAGCAGTTCTTC.

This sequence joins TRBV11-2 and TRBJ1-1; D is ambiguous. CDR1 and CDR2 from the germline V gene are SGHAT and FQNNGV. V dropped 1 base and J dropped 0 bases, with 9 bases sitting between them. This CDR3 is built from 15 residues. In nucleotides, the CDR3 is TGTGCCAGCAGCTTAGGTGGCAAAATGAACACTGAAGCTTTCTTT. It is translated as CASSLGGKMNTEAFF.

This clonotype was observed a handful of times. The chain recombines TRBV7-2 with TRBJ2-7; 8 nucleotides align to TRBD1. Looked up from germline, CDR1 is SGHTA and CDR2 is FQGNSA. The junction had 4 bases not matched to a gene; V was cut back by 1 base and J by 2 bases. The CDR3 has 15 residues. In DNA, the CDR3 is TGTGCCAGCAGCTTAGTGCAGGGGGCGGCCTACGAGCAGTACTTC. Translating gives CASSLVQGAAYEQYF.

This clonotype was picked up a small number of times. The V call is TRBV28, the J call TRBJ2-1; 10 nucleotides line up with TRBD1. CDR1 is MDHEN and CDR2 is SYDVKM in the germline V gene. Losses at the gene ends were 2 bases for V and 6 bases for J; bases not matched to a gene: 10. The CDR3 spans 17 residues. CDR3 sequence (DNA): TGTGCCAGCAGTTTAGACAGGGGGCCTGGGGGGAGCAATGAGCAGTTCTTC. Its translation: CASSLDRGPGGSNEQFF.

CDR3 DNA: TGTGCCAGTAGTACCATCCATGGGGCAGGGGCGGTGGATGAGCAGTTCTTC. Its translation: CASSTIHGAGAVDEQFF. The chain joins TRBV19 to TRBJ2-1; D possibly corresponds to TRBD1 (6 bases). Trimming removed 4 bases from V and 8 bases from J, with 24 bases in between. CDR3 size: 17 residues. Germline CDR1 is LNHDA and CDR2 is SQIVND (reference sequence).

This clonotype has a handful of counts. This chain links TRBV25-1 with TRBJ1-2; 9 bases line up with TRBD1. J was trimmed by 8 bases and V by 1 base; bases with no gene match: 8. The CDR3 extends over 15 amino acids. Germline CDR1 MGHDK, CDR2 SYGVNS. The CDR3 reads CASSESQGASYGYTF. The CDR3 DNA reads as TGTGCCAGCAGTGAATCACAGGGGGCCAGTTACGGCTACACCTTC.

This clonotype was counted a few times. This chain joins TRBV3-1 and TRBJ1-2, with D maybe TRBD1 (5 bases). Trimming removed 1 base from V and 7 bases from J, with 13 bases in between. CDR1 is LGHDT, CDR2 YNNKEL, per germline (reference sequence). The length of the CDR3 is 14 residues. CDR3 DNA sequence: TGTGCCAGCAGCCAAGGGGGGAATAGCGCTGGCTACACCTTC. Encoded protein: CASSQGGNSAGYTF. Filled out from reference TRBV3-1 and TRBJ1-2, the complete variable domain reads DTAVSQTPKYLVTQMGNDKSIKCEQNLGHDTMYWYKQDSKKFLKIMFSYNNKELIINETVPNRFSPKSPDKAHLNLHINSLELGDSAVYFCASSQGGNSAGYTFGSGTRLTVV.

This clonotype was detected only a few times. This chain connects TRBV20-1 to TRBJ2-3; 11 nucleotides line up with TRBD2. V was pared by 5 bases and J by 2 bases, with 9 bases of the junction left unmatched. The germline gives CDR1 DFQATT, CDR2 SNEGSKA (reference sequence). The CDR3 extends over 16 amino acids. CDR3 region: CSALPASGRTTDTQYF. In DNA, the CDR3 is TGCAGTGCTCTACCGGCTAGCGGGAGGACCACAGATACGCAGTATTTT.

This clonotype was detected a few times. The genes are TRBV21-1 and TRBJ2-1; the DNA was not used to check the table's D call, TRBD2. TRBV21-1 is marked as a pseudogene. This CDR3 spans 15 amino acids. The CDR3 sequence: CASSSPDAGYNEQFF. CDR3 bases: TGTGCCAGCAGCAGTCCGGATGCGGGTTACAATGAGCAGTTCTTC.

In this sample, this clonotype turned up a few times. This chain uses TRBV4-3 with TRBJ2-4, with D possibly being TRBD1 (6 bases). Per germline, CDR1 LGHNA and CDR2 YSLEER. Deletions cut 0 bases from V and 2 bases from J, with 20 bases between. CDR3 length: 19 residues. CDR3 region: CASSQEVKQGKVSKNIQYF. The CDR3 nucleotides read TGCGCCAGCAGCCAAGAAGTGAAACAGGGTAAAGTCTCCAAAAACATTCAGTACTTC.

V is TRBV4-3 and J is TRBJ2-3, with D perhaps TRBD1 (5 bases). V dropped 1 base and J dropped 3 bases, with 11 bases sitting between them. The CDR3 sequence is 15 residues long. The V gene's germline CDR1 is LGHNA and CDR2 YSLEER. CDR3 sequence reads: CASSQVLQGTDTQYF. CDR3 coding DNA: TGCGCCAGCAGCCAAGTTCTCCAGGGTACAGATACGCAGTATTTT.

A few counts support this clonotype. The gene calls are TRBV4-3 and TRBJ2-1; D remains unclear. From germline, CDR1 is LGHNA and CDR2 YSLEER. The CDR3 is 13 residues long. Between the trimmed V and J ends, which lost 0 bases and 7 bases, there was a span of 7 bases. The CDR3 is CASSQERMNEQFF. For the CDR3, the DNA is TGCGCCAGCAGCCAAGAAAGAATGAATGAGCAGTTCTTC.

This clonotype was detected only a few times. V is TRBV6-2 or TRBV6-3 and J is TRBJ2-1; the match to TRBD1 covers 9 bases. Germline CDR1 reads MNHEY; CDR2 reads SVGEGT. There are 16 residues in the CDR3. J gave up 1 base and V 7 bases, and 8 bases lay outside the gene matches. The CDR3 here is CASTATGGASYNEQFF. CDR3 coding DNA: TGTGCCAGCACCGCTACAGGGGGCGCTTCCTACAATGAGCAGTTCTTC.